What follows describes a single T cell receptor beta chain. The data originate from a study of T cell clonotyping in hematopoietic cell transplantation. The assay was immunoSEQ multiplex PCR, and TCRdb's table has in-frame clones only and misses some. Of some 2,000 clones detected, approximately 85% appear once; the ten largest clones hold 25% to 30%. This sequence was found in a male patient between 45 and 59 years old who had an allogeneic stem cell transplant from an unrelated donor, so the T cells may come from the graft donor. Some clones in this sample may be carry-over from other donors' samples. The sequenced sample was peripheral blood mononuclear cells, obtained 30 days after allogeneic stem cell transplant.

CDR3 DNA sequence: TGTGCCAGCAGCCCCCGGTATAGCAATCAGCCCCAGCATTTT. Translation gives CASSPRYSNQPQHF. The V gene is TRBV11-2, the J gene TRBJ1-5; D unresolved. V lost 5 bases and J lost 0, with 8 bases in between. From germline, CDR1 is SGHAT and CDR2 FQNNGV. CDR3 length: 14 residues.